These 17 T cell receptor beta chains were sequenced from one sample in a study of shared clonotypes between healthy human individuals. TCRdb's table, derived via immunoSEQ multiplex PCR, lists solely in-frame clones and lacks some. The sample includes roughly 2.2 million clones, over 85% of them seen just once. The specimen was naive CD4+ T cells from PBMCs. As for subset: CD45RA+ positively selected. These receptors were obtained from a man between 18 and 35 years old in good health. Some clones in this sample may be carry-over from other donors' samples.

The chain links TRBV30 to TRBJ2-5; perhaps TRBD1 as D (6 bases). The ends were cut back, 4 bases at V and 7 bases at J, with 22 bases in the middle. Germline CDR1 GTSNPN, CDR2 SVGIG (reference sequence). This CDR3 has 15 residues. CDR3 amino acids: CAWTAGQINRGTQYF. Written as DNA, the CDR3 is TGTGCCTGGACCGCAGGACAGATCAACCGGGGGACCCAGTACTTC.

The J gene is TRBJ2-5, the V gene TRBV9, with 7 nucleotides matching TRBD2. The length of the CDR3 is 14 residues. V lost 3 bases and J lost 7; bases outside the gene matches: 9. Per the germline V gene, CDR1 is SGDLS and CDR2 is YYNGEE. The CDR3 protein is CASSGEGLAATQYF. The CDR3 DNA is TGTGCCAGCAGCGGGGAGGGGCTAGCGGCGACCCAGTACTTC.

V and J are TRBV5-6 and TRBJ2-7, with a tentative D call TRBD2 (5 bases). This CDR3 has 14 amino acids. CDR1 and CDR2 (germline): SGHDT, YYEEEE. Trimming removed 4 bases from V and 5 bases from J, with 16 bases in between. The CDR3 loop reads CASSPREPVHEQYF. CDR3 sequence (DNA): TGTGCCAGCAGCCCCCGGGAACCCGTCCACGAGCAGTACTTC.

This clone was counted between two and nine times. DNA of the CDR3: TGTGCCAGCAGCCCTCAGGGGGCTGGTGAAAAACTGTTTTTT. Its translation: CASSPQGAGEKLFF. The V and J genes are TRBV7-2 and TRBJ1-4; TRBD1 matches at 8 bases. The V gene end was trimmed by 5 bases and the J gene end by 7 bases; junction bases not matched to a gene: 6. There are 14 residues in the CDR3. Germline V gene lookup returns CDR1 SGHTA and CDR2 FQGNSA.

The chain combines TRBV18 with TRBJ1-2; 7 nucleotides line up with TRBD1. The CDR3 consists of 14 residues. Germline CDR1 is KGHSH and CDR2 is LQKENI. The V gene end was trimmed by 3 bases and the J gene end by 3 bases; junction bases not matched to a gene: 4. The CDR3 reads CASSPQGEYYGYTF. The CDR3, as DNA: TGTGCCAGCTCACCCCAGGGGGAGTACTATGGCTACACCTTC. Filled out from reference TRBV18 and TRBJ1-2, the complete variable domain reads NAGVMQNPRHLVRRRGQEARLRCSPMKGHSHVYWYRQLPEEGLKFMVYLQKENIIDESGMPKERFSAEFPKEGPSILRIQQVVRGDSAAYFCASSPQGEYYGYTFGSGTRLTVV.

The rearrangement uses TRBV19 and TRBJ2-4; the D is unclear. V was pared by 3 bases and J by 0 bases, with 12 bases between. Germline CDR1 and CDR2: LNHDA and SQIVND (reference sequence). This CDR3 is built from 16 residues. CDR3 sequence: CASSIGPSLAKNIQYF. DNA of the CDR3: TGTGCCAGTAGTATTGGGCCGTCTCTAGCCAAAAACATTCAGTACTTC.

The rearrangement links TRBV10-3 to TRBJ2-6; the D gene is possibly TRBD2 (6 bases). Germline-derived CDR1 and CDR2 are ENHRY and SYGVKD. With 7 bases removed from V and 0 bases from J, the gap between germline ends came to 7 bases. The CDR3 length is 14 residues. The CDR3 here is CAIMGGSGANVLTF. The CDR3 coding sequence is TGTGCCATCATGGGGGGCTCTGGGGCCAACGTCCTGACTTTC.

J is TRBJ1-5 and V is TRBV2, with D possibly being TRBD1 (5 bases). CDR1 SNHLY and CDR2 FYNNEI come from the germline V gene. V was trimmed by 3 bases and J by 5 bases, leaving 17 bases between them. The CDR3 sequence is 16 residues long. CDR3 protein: CASSDQGGRIYQPQHF. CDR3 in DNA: TGTGCCAGCAGTGACCAGGGAGGCCGCATATATCAGCCCCAGCATTTT. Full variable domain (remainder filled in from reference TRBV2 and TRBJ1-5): EPEVTQTPSHQVTQMGQEVILRCVPISNHLYFYWYRQILGQKVEFLVSFYNNEISEKSEIFDDQFSVERPDGSNFTLKIRSTKLEDSAMYFCASSDQGGRIYQPQHFGDGTRLSIL.

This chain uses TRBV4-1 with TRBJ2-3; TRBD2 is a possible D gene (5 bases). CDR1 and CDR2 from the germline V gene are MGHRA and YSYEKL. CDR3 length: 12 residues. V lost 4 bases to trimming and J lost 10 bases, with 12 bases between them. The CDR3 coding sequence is TGCGCCAGCAGCCCCCCTAGCTCGGCGCAGTATTTT. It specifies CASSPPSSAQYF.

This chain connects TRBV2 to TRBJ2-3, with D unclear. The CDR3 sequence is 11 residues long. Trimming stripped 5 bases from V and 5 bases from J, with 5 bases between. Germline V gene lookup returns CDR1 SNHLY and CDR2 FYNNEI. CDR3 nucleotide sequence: TGTGCCAGCAGTCCGAAAGATACGCAGTATTTT. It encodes CASSPKDTQYF.

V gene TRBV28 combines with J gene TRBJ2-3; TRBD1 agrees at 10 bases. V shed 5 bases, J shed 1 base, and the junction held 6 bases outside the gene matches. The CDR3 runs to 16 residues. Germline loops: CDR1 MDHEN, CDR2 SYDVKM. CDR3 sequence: CASSRDRGTGTDTQYF. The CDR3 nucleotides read TGTGCCAGCAGTCGGGACAGGGGAACAGGCACAGATACGCAGTATTTT.

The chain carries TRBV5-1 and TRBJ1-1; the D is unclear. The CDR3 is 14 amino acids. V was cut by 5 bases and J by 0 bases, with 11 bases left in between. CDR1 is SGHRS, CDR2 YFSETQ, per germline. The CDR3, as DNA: TGCGCCAGCAGTGACCCGAGTATGAACACTGAAGCTTTCTTT. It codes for CASSDPSMNTEAFF.

The CDR3 loop is CASSWETASTEAFF. Written as DNA, the CDR3 is TGCGCCAGCAGCTGGGAGACAGCGTCCACTGAAGCTTTCTTT. This chain uses TRBV5-1 with TRBJ1-1; the D gene is possibly TRBD1 (5 bases). V lost 3 bases and J lost 4, with 13 bases in between. Germline V gene data show CDR1 as SGHRS and CDR2 as YFSETQ. This CDR3 is built from 14 residues.

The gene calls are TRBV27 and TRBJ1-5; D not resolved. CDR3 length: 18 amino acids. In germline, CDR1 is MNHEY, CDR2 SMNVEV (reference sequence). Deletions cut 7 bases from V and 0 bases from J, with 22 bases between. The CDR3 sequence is CASTRVPPGSDSNQPQHF. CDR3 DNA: TGTGCCAGCACCAGAGTCCCGCCGGGATCTGATAGCAATCAGCCCCAGCATTTT.

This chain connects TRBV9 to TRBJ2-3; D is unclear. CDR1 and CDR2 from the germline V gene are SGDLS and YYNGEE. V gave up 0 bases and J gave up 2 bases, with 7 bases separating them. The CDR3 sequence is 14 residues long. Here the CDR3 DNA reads TGTGCCAGCAGCGTAGAGGGCACCACAGATACGCAGTATTTT. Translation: CASSVEGTTDTQYF. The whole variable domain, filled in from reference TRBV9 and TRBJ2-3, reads DSGVTQTPKHLITATGQRVTLRCSPRSGDLSVYWYQQSLDQGLQFLIQYYNGEERAKGNILERFSAQQFPDLHSELNLSSLELGDSALYFCASSVEGTTDTQYFGPGTRLTVL.

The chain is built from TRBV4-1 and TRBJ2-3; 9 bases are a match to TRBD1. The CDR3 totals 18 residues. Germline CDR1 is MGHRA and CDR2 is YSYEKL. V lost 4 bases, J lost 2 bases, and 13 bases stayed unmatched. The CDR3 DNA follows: TGCGCCAGCAGCCCGGACAGGGGCCCCACCACCTCCACAGATACGCAGTATTTT. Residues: CASSPDRGPTTSTDTQYF.

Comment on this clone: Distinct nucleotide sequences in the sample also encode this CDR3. The CDR3 coding sequence is TGTGCCAGCTCACCAGGGCCCAATCAGCCCCAGCATTTT. It specifies CASSPGPNQPQHF. J is TRBJ1-5 and V is TRBV18; D gene unclear. Germline V gene lookup returns CDR1 KGHSH and CDR2 LQKENI. Trimming left V 2 bases short and J 3 bases short, with 5 bases between. The CDR3 totals 13 residues.